These 32 T cell receptor beta chains were sequenced from one sample in a study of monozygotic twins with inflammatory bowel disease. TCRdb reprocessed the 5' RACE reads, keeping one entry per CDR3 protein, no DNA. The sample holds approximately 400,000 distinct CDR3 sequences. Sample: blood. These TCRs come from a human donor with ulcerative colitis or Crohn's disease, or a healthy co-twin of an affected twin (not recorded which).

The genes are TRBV5-1 and TRBJ2-1; TCRdb calls TRBD2, which cannot be checked without DNA. The CDR3 spans 17 residues. Germline V lookup: CDR1 SGHRS, CDR2 YFSETQ. CDR3: CASSLGFLAGEVNEQFF.

The chain has TRBV7-9 and TRBJ2-7. This CDR3 has 12 residues. Germline-derived CDR1 and CDR2 are SEHNR and FQNEAQ (reference sequence). CDR3 in amino acids: CASSLGQYEQYF.

The V and J genes are TRBV5-1 and TRBJ2-7; there is no DNA to check the TCRdb D call of TRBD1. This CDR3 spans 16 amino acids. Germline V gene lookup returns CDR1 SGHRS and CDR2 YFSETQ. The CDR3 protein is CASSLAEGGYGYEQYF.

This chain joins TRBV20-1 and TRBJ2-5; the TCRdb D gene call, TRBD1, has no DNA to confirm it. Germline V lookup: CDR1 DFQATT, CDR2 SNEGSKA (reference sequence). The CDR3 runs 15 residues. The CDR3 protein is CSAGPLGTDQETQYF.

CDR3 residues: CASNPRWGTNGELFF. The chain carries TRBV12-3 or TRBV12-4 and TRBJ2-2; as DNA is missing, the TRBD1 call by TCRdb cannot be tested. CDR3 size: 15 residues.

This sequence joins TRBV10-3 and TRBJ2-3. Germline CDR1 reads ENHRY; CDR2 reads SYGVKD. CDR3 length: 15 residues. The CDR3 loop is CAISDVSTSTDTQYF.

The chain uses TRBV30 and TRBJ1-1; the TCRdb call, TRBD1, lacks DNA for checking. The germline CDR1 and CDR2 sequences are GTSNPN and SVGIG (reference sequence). The CDR3 runs to 13 residues. The CDR3 loop reads CAWSQTVNTEAFF.

The chain has TRBV11-2 and TRBJ2-3; as DNA is missing, the TRBD2 call by TCRdb cannot be tested. The CDR3 contains 16 residues. Germline CDR1 SGHAT, CDR2 FQNNGV. The CDR3 protein is CASSRDLGSGDDTQYF.

The rearrangement joins TRBV29-1 to TRBJ2-4; the D call from TCRdb, TRBD1, cannot be confirmed without DNA. Germline-derived CDR1 and CDR2 are SQVTM and ANQGSEA. This CDR3 spans 13 amino acids. The CDR3 sequence: CSVGTGTGDIQYF.

V usage is TRBV12-3 or TRBV12-4 and J usage is TRBJ2-5; TCRdb reports TRBD2, a call that lacks DNA to check it against. The CDR3 extends over 17 amino acids. The CDR3 here is CASSPTLLAGGHETQYF.

The genes are TRBV11-2 and TRBJ2-4; without DNA, the TCRdb call of TRBD1 cannot be checked. CDR1 SGHAT and CDR2 FQNNGV come from the germline V gene. This CDR3 is 18 amino acids long. CDR3 residues: CASSLVFWGGLAKNIQYF.

The chain has TRBV9 and TRBJ2-1; without DNA, the TCRdb call of TRBD1 cannot be checked. This CDR3 is built from 16 residues. From germline, CDR1 is SGDLS and CDR2 YYNGEE. The CDR3 here is CASSVTSLDSYNEQFF.

V is TRBV23-1 and J is TRBJ2-7; checking the TCRdb D call of TRBD1 is not possible without DNA. TRBV23-1 is treated as an ORF (open reading frame) with a function not yet certain. CDR3 length: 13 residues. The CDR3 loop is CASVDSPVREQYF.

The rearrangement uses TRBV5-6 and TRBJ1-1. Germline V CDR1 and CDR2: SGHDT, YYEEEE. The CDR3 is made up of 14 amino acids. This CDR3 reads CASSYGRVDTEAFF.

The chain employs TRBV7-2 and TRBJ2-7. Germline loops: CDR1 SGHTA, CDR2 FQGNSA. This CDR3 contains 13 residues. The CDR3 here is CASSFIGDYEQYF.

This chain links TRBV20-1 with TRBJ2-7; TCRdb outputs TRBD2, but without DNA this stays unchecked. Germline V CDR1 and CDR2: DFQATT, SNEGSKA (reference sequence). The CDR3 is made up of 12 amino acids. This CDR3 reads CSARSSGSEQYF.

V usage is TRBV24-1 and J usage is TRBJ2-7; TCRdb calls TRBD1, which cannot be checked without DNA. Germline values: CDR1 KGHDR, CDR2 SFDVKD. The CDR3 consists of 13 residues. CDR3 loop: CATRDGDSYEQYF.

Here the CDR3 reads CASSQDKVGNTEAFF. The chain employs TRBV4-3 and TRBJ1-1. Germline CDR1 LGHNA, CDR2 YSLEER. The CDR3 runs 15 residues.

The chain recombines TRBV24-1 with TRBJ1-2. The CDR3 sequence is 13 residues long. CDR1 is KGHDR, CDR2 SFDVKD, per germline. CDR3 loop: CATSRCDNYGYTF.

V gene TRBV5-6 combines with J gene TRBJ1-2. CDR3 length: 13 amino acids. The germline V gene has CDR1 SGHDT and CDR2 YYEEEE. The CDR3 protein is CASSLANGDGYTF.

This CDR3 is CATSDTFGTSGIGDTQYF. The genes are TRBV24-1 and TRBJ2-3; lacking DNA, the TRBD2 call made by TCRdb goes unchecked. CDR1 is KGHDR, CDR2 SFDVKD, per germline. The CDR3 extends over 18 amino acids.

The chain links TRBV7-9 to TRBJ2-5; TCRdb gives TRBD1 as the D gene, but with no DNA this cannot be confirmed. The CDR3 has 13 residues. The germline V gene encodes CDR1 SEHNR and CDR2 FQNEAQ (reference sequence). CDR3: CASSPTGVETRYF.

The chain has TRBV7-6 and TRBJ2-2; the TRBD1 assignment by TCRdb is unverifiable without DNA. CDR3 size: 15 residues. CDR1 and CDR2 (germline): SGHVS, FNYEAQ. This CDR3 is CASMPGGKLAGELFF.

The genes are TRBV18 and TRBJ2-7. The germline V gene encodes CDR1 KGHSH and CDR2 LQKENI. This CDR3 spans 15 amino acids. The CDR3 here is CASSPILTQGNEQYF.

V and J are TRBV4-1 and TRBJ2-7; TCRdb gives TRBD2 as the D gene, but with no DNA this cannot be confirmed. The germline CDR1 and CDR2 sequences are MGHRA and YSYEKL. The CDR3 loop spans 14 amino acids. The CDR3 protein is CASSQEPLPGEQYF.

The rearrangement uses TRBV5-1 and TRBJ1-1; the TRBD1 assignment by TCRdb is unverifiable without DNA. This CDR3 is 15 amino acids long. Germline V CDR1 and CDR2: SGHRS, YFSETQ. The CDR3 region is CASSPGNLGNTEAFF.

CDR3 residues: CASSVRGRDEKLFF. The rearrangement uses TRBV5-4 and TRBJ1-4; TCRdb names TRBD1, which stays unverified in the absence of DNA. The CDR3 length is 14 residues. Germline V gives CDR1 SGHNT, CDR2 YYREEE (reference sequence).

This CDR3 is CASSQVAGFSYEQYF. The J gene is TRBJ2-7, the V gene TRBV4-1; TCRdb reports TRBD2, a call that lacks DNA to check it against. From germline, CDR1 is MGHRA and CDR2 YSYEKL. CDR3 length equals 15 residues.

This chain links TRBV6-2 or TRBV6-3 with TRBJ2-7; TCRdb reports TRBD2, a call that lacks DNA to check it against. The CDR3 is 16 residues long. CDR1 and CDR2 from the germline V gene are MNHEY and SVGEGT. This CDR3 is CASSRTSGRIAYEQYF.

CDR3 residues: CASSPGELDTQYF. This chain joins TRBV27 and TRBJ2-3; there is no DNA to check the TCRdb D call of TRBD1. The CDR3 covers 13 residues. Germline CDR1 is MNHEY and CDR2 is SMNVEV (reference sequence).

The chain joins TRBV11-2 to TRBJ2-5; lacking DNA, the TRBD2 call made by TCRdb goes unchecked. Germline CDR1 reads SGHAT; CDR2 reads FQNNGV. The CDR3 extends over 14 amino acids. The CDR3 spells CASSLGQAGETQYF.

This chain uses TRBV20-1 with TRBJ1-2; TCRdb selects TRBD1, and the lack of DNA leaves this call unchecked. From germline, CDR1 is DFQATT and CDR2 SNEGSKA (reference sequence). The CDR3 loop spans 17 amino acids. The CDR3 loop is CSATRYRRGPTNYGYTF.